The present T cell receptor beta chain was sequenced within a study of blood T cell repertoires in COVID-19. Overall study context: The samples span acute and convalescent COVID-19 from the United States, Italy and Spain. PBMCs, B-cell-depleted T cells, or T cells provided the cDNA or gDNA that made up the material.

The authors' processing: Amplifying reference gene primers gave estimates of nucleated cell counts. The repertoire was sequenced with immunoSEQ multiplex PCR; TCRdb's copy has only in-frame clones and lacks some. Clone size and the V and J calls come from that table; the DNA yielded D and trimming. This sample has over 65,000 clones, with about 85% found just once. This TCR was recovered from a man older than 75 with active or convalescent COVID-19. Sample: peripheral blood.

The CDR3 nucleotides are TGTGCCAGTTCCCGGACATCTAACTATGGCTACACCTTC. Translation gives CASSRTSNYGYTF. The gene calls are TRBV19 and TRBJ1-2, with D maybe TRBD1 (5 bases). Germline CDR1 and CDR2: LNHDA and SQIVND (reference sequence). CDR3 length: 13 amino acids. Trimming left V 8 bases short and J 0 bases short, with 10 bases between. The whole variable domain, filled in from reference TRBV19 and TRBJ1-2, reads DGGITQSPKYLFRKEGQNVTLSCEQNLNHDAMYWYRQDPGQGLRLIYYSQIVNDFQKGDIAEGYSVSREKKESFPLTVTSAQKNPTAFYLCASSRTSNYGYTFGSGTRLTVV.